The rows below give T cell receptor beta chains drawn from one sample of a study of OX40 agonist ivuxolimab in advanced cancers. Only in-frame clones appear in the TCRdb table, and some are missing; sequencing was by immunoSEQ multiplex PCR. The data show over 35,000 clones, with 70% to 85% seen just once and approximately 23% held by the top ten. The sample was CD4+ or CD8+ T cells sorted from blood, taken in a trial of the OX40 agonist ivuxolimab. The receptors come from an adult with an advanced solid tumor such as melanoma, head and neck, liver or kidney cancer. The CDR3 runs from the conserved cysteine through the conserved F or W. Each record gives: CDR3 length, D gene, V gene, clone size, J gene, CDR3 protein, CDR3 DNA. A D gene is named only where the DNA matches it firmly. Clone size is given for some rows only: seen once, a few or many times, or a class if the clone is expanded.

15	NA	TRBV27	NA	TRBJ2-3	CASTLGGHYTDTQYF	TGTGCCAGCACCCTCGGGGGACACTACACAGATACGCAGTATTTT
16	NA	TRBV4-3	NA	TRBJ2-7	CASSPLFGDTDYEQYF	TGCGCCAGCAGCCCCTTGTTCGGGGACACCGATTACGAGCAGTACTTC
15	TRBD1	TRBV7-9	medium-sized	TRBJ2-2	CATFGDRNVPGELFF	TGTGCCACCTTCGGGGACAGGAACGTTCCCGGGGAGCTGTTTTTT
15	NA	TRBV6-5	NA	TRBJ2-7	CASSRQASGLYEQYF	TGTGCCAGCAGCAGACAGGCTAGCGGACTCTACGAGCAGTACTTC
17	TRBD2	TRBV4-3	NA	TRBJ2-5	CASSHLPGLAAQETQYF	TGCGCCAGCAGCCATTTACCGGGACTAGCGGCCCAAGAGACCCAGTACTTC
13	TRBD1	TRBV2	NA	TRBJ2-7	CASSEGQYYEQYF	TGTGCCAGCAGTGAGGGACAGTACTACGAGCAGTACTTC
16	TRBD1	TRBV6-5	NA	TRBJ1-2	CASSYSGGGQARGYTF	TGTGCCAGCAGTTACTCAGGAGGAGGACAGGCTCGGGGCTACACCTTC
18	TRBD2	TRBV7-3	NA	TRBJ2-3	CASSLTAGTSVSTDTQYF	TGTGCCAGCAGCTTAACGGCAGGGACTAGTGTTAGCACAGATACGCAGTATTTT
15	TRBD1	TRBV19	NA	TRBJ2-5	CASSAATGWVETQYF	TGTGCCAGTAGCGCCGCGACAGGGTGGGTGGAGACCCAGTACTTC
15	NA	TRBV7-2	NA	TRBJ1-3	CASSLDPGTGNTIYF	TGTGCCAGCAGCTTAGACCCAGGAACTGGAAACACCATATATTTT
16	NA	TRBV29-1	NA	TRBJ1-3	CSVAQNTGSSGNTIYF	TGCAGCGTCGCGCAGAACACAGGGAGCTCTGGAAACACCATATATTTT